These 20 T cell receptor beta chains were sequenced from one sample in a study of T cells in Graves' hyperthyroidism and ophthalmopathy. RNA transcripts were the template for amplifying TCR beta CDR3 regions. In the first-round RT-PCR of the TCR CDR3, the HTBI primer set was used. TCRdb reprocessed the multiplex PCR reads with MiXCR, giving one entry per CDR3 protein. The sample holds around 340,000 distinct CDR3 sequences, roughly 18% seen once. The sequenced material came from blood. These receptors all come from a woman aged 50 to 65 with Graves' hyperthyroidism.

As DNA, the CDR3 is TGTGCCAGCAGCCAGCCGGGATCAGGTGAAAAACTGTTTTTT. Its translation is CASSQPGSGEKLFF. V is TRBV3-1 and J is TRBJ1-4; D unresolved. Germline V CDR1 and CDR2: LGHDT, YNNKEL (reference sequence). CDR3 length: 14 amino acids. Trimming removed 3 bases from V and 7 bases from J, with 12 bases in between.

This clonotype was counted a few times. This chain connects TRBV20-1 to TRBJ2-7, with D possibly being TRBD1 (5 bases). V lost 4 bases and J lost 4, with 8 bases in between. Germline V gives CDR1 DFQATT, CDR2 SNEGSKA (reference sequence). This CDR3 comprises 11 residues. The DNA for the CDR3 is TGCAGTGCTAAGCAGGGTTACGAGCAGTACTTC. Protein product: CSAKQGYEQYF.

V and J are TRBV28 and TRBJ2-3; possibly TRBD1 for D (6 bases). CDR1 and CDR2 from the germline V gene are MDHEN and SYDVKM. Deletions cut 5 bases from V and 2 bases from J, with 14 bases between. There are 15 residues in the CDR3. The CDR3 bases are TGTGCCAGCAGTACACTAGACAGGACCACAGATACGCAGTATTTT. Its translation is CASSTLDRTTDTQYF.

This clonotype came up a few times. The chain has TRBV30 and TRBJ2-2, with TRBD1 matching over 7 bases. From germline, CDR1 is GTSNPN and CDR2 SVGIG (reference sequence). V shed 1 base and J 6 bases; nucleotides not matched to a gene: 5. This CDR3 region has 14 residues. As DNA, the CDR3 is TGTGCCTGGAGTGGGACTGGGACAGCCGGGGAGCTGTTTTTT. Amino acids: CAWSGTGTAGELFF.

The rearrangement links TRBV4-1 to TRBJ2-7; 7 positions agree with TRBD2. Germline assignment: CDR1 MGHRA and CDR2 YSYEKL. With 1 base clipped from V and 5 bases from J, the junction kept 8 bases outside the gene matches. This CDR3 has 15 residues. The CDR3 nucleotides are TGCGCCAGCAGCCAAGGGGGCGGGAGCAACCACGAGCAGTACTTC. Translating it yields CASSQGGGSNHEQYF.

The V call is TRBV7-9, the J call TRBJ2-3, with D tentatively TRBD2 (6 bases). The germline gives CDR1 SEHNR, CDR2 FQNEAQ (reference sequence). With 4 bases removed from V and 1 base from J, the gap between germline ends came to 15 bases. The CDR3 is 16 residues long. The CDR3 protein is CASSSWASVRTDTQYF. CDR3 sequence (DNA): TGTGCCAGCAGCTCTTGGGCTAGCGTTCGCACAGATACGCAGTATTTT.

This clonotype was observed at least ten times. The rearrangement joins TRBV7-9 to TRBJ2-1, with a tentative D call TRBD2 (5 bases). The V end was cut by 5 bases, the J end by 11 bases, with 13 bases between. The CDR3 runs 12 residues. The V gene's germline CDR1 is SEHNR and CDR2 FQNEAQ (reference sequence). The CDR3 nucleotides read TGTGCCAGCAGCCCTGAGGGAATGAAGCAGTTCTTC. Translation gives CASSPEGMKQFF. Using reference TRBV7-9 and TRBJ2-1 for the parts outside the CDR3, the full variable domain is DTGVSQNPRHKITKRGQNVTFRCDPISEHNRLYWYRQTLGQGPEFLTYFQNEAQLEKSRLLSDRFSAERPKGSFSTLEIQRTEQGDSAMYLCASSPEGMKQFFGPGTRLTVL.

A few counts support this clonotype. The chain links TRBV5-1 to TRBJ1-4; TRBD1 might be the D (6 bases). The germline gives CDR1 SGHRS, CDR2 YFSETQ. The CDR3 has 13 residues. Trimming shortened V by 5 bases and J by 5 bases, and 10 bases separated the two germline ends. The CDR3 region is CASRRGANEKLFF. The CDR3, as DNA: TGCGCCAGCAGGCGGGGGGCGAATGAAAAACTGTTTTTT.

The table lists this clonotype with a few counts. The chain combines TRBV4-1 with TRBJ2-7; tentatively, D is TRBD1 or TRBD2 (5 bases each). The germline V gene encodes CDR1 MGHRA and CDR2 YSYEKL. Trimming cost V 5 bases and J 2 bases, with 19 bases left between them. The CDR3 contains 16 residues. CDR3 nucleotide sequence: TGCGCCAGCAGCTCCCTCGGGGCTAGGAGGACCTACGAGCAGTACTTC. This gives the protein CASSSLGARRTYEQYF.

This clonotype occurred many times. The V call is TRBV30, the J call TRBJ2-1; D possibly uses TRBD1 or TRBD2 (5 bases each). CDR1 is GTSNPN and CDR2 is SVGIG in the germline V gene (reference sequence). Trimming stripped 6 bases from V and 4 bases from J, with 10 bases between. This CDR3 comprises 12 residues. The CDR3 spells CACRDRYNEQFF. In DNA form, the CDR3 reads TGTGCCTGCCGGGACCGGTACAATGAGCAGTTCTTC.

The J gene is TRBJ2-1, the V gene TRBV4-2; D may be TRBD1 (6 bases). Germline V gene lookup returns CDR1 LGHNA and CDR2 YNFKEQ. V gave up 0 bases and J gave up 2 bases, with 11 bases separating them. The CDR3 spans 16 residues. The CDR3 reads CASSQDDDRPYNEQFF. CDR3 nucleotides: TGTGCCAGCAGCCAAGATGACGACAGGCCCTACAATGAGCAGTTCTTC.

This clonotype was counted many times. The CDR3: CASSSRQEAGGYTF. The CDR3 DNA reads as TGTGCCAGCTCAAGCCGACAGGAAGCAGGGGGCTACACCTTC. V and J are TRBV18 and TRBJ1-2; D is perhaps TRBD1 (6 bases). The CDR3 length is 14 residues. The germline V and J ends were trimmed by 5 bases and 8 bases, with 18 bases remaining between them. Germline lookup yields CDR1 KGHSH and CDR2 LQKENI.

This clonotype was observed at least ten times. The chain couples TRBV28 to TRBJ2-7; D call uncertain. CDR1 is MDHEN, CDR2 SYDVKM, per germline. V was cut by 7 bases and J by 5 bases, with 12 bases left in between. The CDR3 is made up of 12 amino acids. The CDR3 bases are TGTGCCAGCACAAGCAAGTCCAACGAGCAGTACTTC. Residues: CASTSKSNEQYF. Full variable domain (remainder filled in from reference TRBV28 and TRBJ2-7): DVKVTQSSRYLVKRTGEKVFLECVQDMDHENMFWYRQDPGLGLRLIYFSYDVKMKEKGDIPEGYSVSREKKERFSLILESASTNQTSMYLCASTSKSNEQYFGPGTRLTVT.

This clonotype has just a few counts. The chain has TRBV11-2 and TRBJ1-3; 10 bases line up with TRBD1. The J segment lost 0 bases and the V segment lost 1 base, leaving 9 bases of the junction unmatched. There are 19 residues in the CDR3. Germline V lookup: CDR1 SGHAT, CDR2 FQNNGV. The CDR3 bases are TGTGCCAGCAGCTTAGGACCTGACAGGGGGCTGAGCTCTGGAAACACCATATATTTT. It codes for CASSLGPDRGLSSGNTIYF.

This clonotype was counted only a few times. The V gene is TRBV20-1, the J gene TRBJ2-1, with 7 bases lining up with TRBD2. Germline V gives CDR1 DFQATT, CDR2 SNEGSKA (reference sequence). The ends lost 3 bases at V and 8 bases at J; junction bases unmatched: 4. The length of the CDR3 is 12 residues. DNA of the CDR3: TGCAGTGCTAGCGGGGGGAATGATGAGCAGTTCTTC. It specifies CSASGGNDEQFF.

The CDR3: CASIPTGRNSPLHF. DNA for the CDR3: TGTGCCAGCATTCCGACAGGGCGTAATTCACCCCTCCACTTT. The chain couples TRBV28 to TRBJ1-6, with 7 bases that match TRBD1. Per the germline V gene, CDR1 is MDHEN and CDR2 is SYDVKM. The CDR3 is made up of 14 amino acids. Trimming took 7 bases from V and 6 from J; bases not matched to a gene: 6.

The J gene is TRBJ2-2, the V gene TRBV7-8, with D possibly called TRBD1 or TRBD2 (7 bases each). Germline CDR1 and CDR2: SGHVS and FQNEAQ. Trimming took 5 bases from V and 4 from J, leaving 14 bases between them. The CDR3 totals 15 residues. The CDR3 sequence: CASSARGGSTGELFF. The CDR3 DNA sequence: TGTGCCAGCAGCGCCAGGGGGGGCAGCACCGGGGAGCTGTTTTTT.

In nucleotides, the CDR3 is TGTGCCAGTAGTATCCAGGAGGCCGGAAGAAATGAAAAACTGTTTTTT. Translated, it gives CASSIQEAGRNEKLFF. V and J are TRBV19 and TRBJ1-4; no clear D. Trimming took 3 bases from V and 5 from J, leaving 16 bases between them. The germline gives CDR1 LNHDA, CDR2 SQIVND (reference sequence). This CDR3 region has 16 residues.

The chain has TRBV6-1 and TRBJ1-5; 9 bases map to TRBD1. Germline V lookup: CDR1 MNHNS, CDR2 SASEGT. J was trimmed by 6 bases and V by 6 bases; bases with no gene match: 6. This CDR3 region has 14 residues. The CDR3, as DNA: TGTGCCAGCAGATCCGGACAGGGGCGTCAGCCCCAGCATTTT. This codes for CASRSGQGRQPQHF.

The chain has TRBV18 and TRBJ1-1, with D possibly being TRBD1 (6 bases). The V end lost 2 bases, the J end lost 1 base, and 8 bases lay between the germline ends. Germline values: CDR1 KGHSH, CDR2 LQKENI. The CDR3 is 14 amino acids. CDR3 amino acids: CASSPGGPNTEAFF. In DNA form, the CDR3 reads TGTGCCAGCTCACCAGGGGGCCCGAACACTGAAGCTTTCTTT.